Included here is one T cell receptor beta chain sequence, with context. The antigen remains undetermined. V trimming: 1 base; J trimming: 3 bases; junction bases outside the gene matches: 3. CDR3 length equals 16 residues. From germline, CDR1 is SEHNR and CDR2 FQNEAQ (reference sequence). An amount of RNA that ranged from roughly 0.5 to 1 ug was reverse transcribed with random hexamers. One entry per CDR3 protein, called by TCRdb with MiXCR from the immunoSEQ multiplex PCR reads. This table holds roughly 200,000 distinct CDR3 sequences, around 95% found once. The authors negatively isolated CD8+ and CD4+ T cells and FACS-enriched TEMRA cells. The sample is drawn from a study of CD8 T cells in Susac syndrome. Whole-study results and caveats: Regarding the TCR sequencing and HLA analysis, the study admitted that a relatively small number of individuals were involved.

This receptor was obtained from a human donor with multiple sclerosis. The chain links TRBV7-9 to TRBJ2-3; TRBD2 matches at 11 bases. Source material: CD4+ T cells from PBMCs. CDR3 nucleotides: TGTGCCAGCAGCTTAGGGGGGACTAGCGGTACAGATACGCAGTATTTT. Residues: CASSLGGTSGTDTQYF.